Listed below are T cell receptor beta chains from one sample, sequenced in a study of T cell responses to AZD1222 COVID-19 vaccine. Generated by immunoSEQ multiplex PCR, the TCRdb table keeps only in-frame clones and is missing some. There are 90,000 to 120,000 clones in the sample; about 90% occur only once, and roughly 21% lies in the top ten. Here the sequenced sample was peripheral blood, taken on day 0 of AZD1222 vaccination. These receptors were taken from an adult in good health. The CDR3 runs from the conserved cysteine through the conserved F or W. A D gene is named only where the DNA matches it firmly. Only part of the rows carry a size: once, few, many, or a class if the clone is expanded.

size	D	V	J	CDR3	DNA
-	TRBD2	TRBV20-1	TRBJ2-3	CSASLLAGTDTQYF	TGCAGTGCTAGTCTCCTAGCGGGTACAGATACGCAGTATTTT
-	-	TRBV14	TRBJ1-4	CASSQAGLRGEKLFF	TGTGCCAGCAGCCAAGCTGGTCTGAGGGGTGAAAAACTGTTTTTT
-	-	TRBV5-5	TRBJ1-5	CASSPYDIYSNQPQHF	TGTGCCAGCAGCCCATATGACATTTATAGCAATCAGCCCCAGCATTTT
-	-	TRBV2	TRBJ1-5	CASSSRELGQPQHF	TGTGCCAGCAGTTCCAGGGAGCTCGGTCAGCCCCAACATTTT
-	-	TRBV7-2	TRBJ1-6	CASSLAQRNSPLHF	TGTGCCAGCAGCTTGGCCCAGAGAAATTCACCCCTCCACTTT
-	-	TRBV19	TRBJ1-3	CATKPNVAGNTIYF	TGTGCCACTAAGCCGAATGTGGCTGGAAACACCATATATTTT
-	-	TRBV19	TRBJ1-6	CASSMDSTNSPLHF	TGTGCCAGTAGTATGGACAGTACTAATTCACCCCTCCACTTT
-	-	TRBV7-3	TRBJ2-3	CASSLRVLDTDTQYF	TGTGCCAGCAGCTTAAGGGTCCTTGACACAGATACGCAGTATTTT
-	-	TRBV11-2	TRBJ2-3	CASSQGYTDTQYF	TGTGCCAGCAGTCAGGGTTACACAGATACGCAGTATTTT
-	-	TRBV12-5	TRBJ2-2	CASDQRLNTGELFF	TGTGCTAGTGATCAACGGCTGAACACCGGGGAGCTGTTTTTT
medium-sized	TRBD1	TRBV6-1	TRBJ2-7	CASSELDRVGEQYF	TGTGCCAGCAGTGAATTAGACAGGGTAGGCGAGCAGTACTTC
-	-	TRBV6-2/TRBV6-3	TRBJ1-1	CASSYLGRMMNTEAFF	TGTGCCAGCAGTTACTTGGGCAGGATGATGAACACTGAAGCTTTCTTT
-	TRBD1	TRBV15	TRBJ2-7	CATSREDRSYEQYF	TGTGCCACCAGCAGAGAGGACAGGAGCTACGAGCAGTACTTC
-	TRBD1	TRBV27	TRBJ1-2	CASSLTQQGAGGYTF	TGTGCCAGCAGTTTAACACAACAGGGGGCGGGGGGCTACACCTTC
-	-	TRBV5-4	TRBJ2-5	CASTGGGLQETQYF	TGTGCCAGCACCGGAGGGGGGCTCCAAGAGACCCAGTACTTC
-	TRBD1	TRBV6-5	TRBJ2-7	CASSSQGYEQYF	TGTGCCAGCAGTTCACAGGGGTACGAGCAGTACTTC
-	-	TRBV29-1	TRBJ1-6	CSIREAYNSPLHF	TGCAGCATACGAGAGGCTTATAATTCACCCCTCCACTTT
-	TRBD1	TRBV6-5	TRBJ1-1	CASSQGRGEAFF	TGTGCCAGCAGTCAGGGCAGGGGGGAAGCTTTCTTT
-	-	TRBV7-8	TRBJ2-3	CASSSDRPTDTQYF	TGTGCCAGCAGTTCTGACAGACCCACAGATACGCAGTATTTT
-	TRBD1	TRBV7-9	TRBJ1-4	CASSRDRGREKLFF	TGTGCCAGCAGCCGGGACAGGGGCCGTGAAAAACTGTTTTTT
-	-	TRBV18	TRBJ1-1	CASSPLGTRNTEAFF	TGTGCCAGCTCACCACTCGGGACAAGGAACACTGAAGCTTTCTTT
once	-	TRBV7-2	TRBJ1-6	CASRFNPSSPLHF	TGTGCCAGCAGATTTAACCCGAGTTCACCCCTCCACTTT
-	-	TRBV5-1	TRBJ1-3	CASSLGAVGSSGNTIYF	TGCGCCAGCAGCTTGGGGGCAGTCGGCTCCTCTGGAAACACCATATATTTT
-	TRBD1	TRBV7-2	TRBJ1-2	CASSLVGDSYYGYTF	TGTGCCAGCAGCTTAGTAGGGGACAGCTATTATGGCTACACCTTC
-	-	TRBV10-3	TRBJ1-5	CAISESNQSNQPQHF	TGTGCCATCAGTGAGAGTAATCAGAGCAATCAGCCCCAGCATTTT
-	-	TRBV6-2/TRBV6-3	TRBJ2-7	CASSGRVTSYEQYF	TGTGCCAGCAGCGGGCGGGTTACCTCCTACGAGCAGTACTTC
-	-	TRBV11-3	TRBJ1-1	CASSFRNTEAFF	TGTGCCAGCAGCTTCAGGAACACTGAAGCTTTCTTT
-	-	TRBV6-2/TRBV6-3	TRBJ1-2	CASSSAWGRTYGYTF	TGTGCCAGCAGCTCTGCATGGGGACGGACCTATGGCTACACCTTC
-	TRBD1	TRBV7-9	TRBJ2-7	CASSSDRVKDYEQYF	TGTGCCAGCAGCTCAGACAGGGTCAAAGACTACGAGCAGTACTTC
-	-	TRBV7-2	TRBJ1-1	CASSLRGGATEAFF	TGTGCCAGCAGCTTAAGAGGGGGGGCCACTGAAGCTTTCTTT
few	-	TRBV6-2/TRBV6-3	TRBJ1-5	CASSQSRSRLYSNQPQHF	TGTGCCAGCAGTCAAAGCCGTTCACGCCTTTATAGCAATCAGCCCCAGCATTTT
-	TRBD2	TRBV5-5	TRBJ2-3	CASSFQAGVDTQYF	TGTGCCAGCAGCTTCCAGGCGGGGGTAGATACGCAGTATTTT
once	TRBD1	TRBV27	TRBJ2-7	CASSPRQGLAYEQYF	TGTGCCAGCAGTCCCCGACAGGGCCTTGCCTACGAGCAGTACTTC
-	TRBD1	TRBV30	TRBJ1-1	CASRTGTGGTEAFF	TGTGCCTCTCGCACCGGGACAGGGGGCACTGAAGCTTTCTTT
-	-	TRBV3-1/TRBV3-2	TRBJ2-2	CASSLTGELFF	TGTGCCAGCAGCCTCACCGGGGAGCTGTTTTTT
-	-	TRBV5-6	TRBJ1-1	CASSFLDSLGAFF	TGTGCCAGCAGCTTTCTGGACTCCCTGGGAGCTTTCTTT
-	-	TRBV7-4	TRBJ1-1	CASSCPGAGGRYTHTEAFF	TGTGCCAGCAGCTGCCCGGGGGCTGGGGGGCGTTATACTCACACTGAAGCTTTCTTT
-	-	TRBV4-3	TRBJ1-3	CASSQVQGSGNTIYF	TGCGCCAGCAGCCAAGTTCAAGGCTCTGGAAACACCATATATTTT
-	-	TRBV5-4	TRBJ1-5	CASSFPQHF	TGTGCCAGCAGCTTTCCCCAGCATTTT
-	-	TRBV7-7	TRBJ2-5	CASSRDRQETQYF	TGTGCCAGCAGCCGCGACAGGCAAGAGACCCAGTACTTC
-	-	TRBV7-6	TRBJ2-5	CASSLGGPMETQYF	TGTGCCAGCAGCTTGGGGGGTCCCATGGAGACCCAGTACTTC
-	TRBD1	TRBV5-6	TRBJ1-2	CASSSRDRTTRGYTF	TGTGCCAGCAGCTCCCGGGACAGGACTACTCGGGGCTACACCTTC
-	TRBD1	TRBV3-1/TRBV3-2	TRBJ1-4	CASSRDRVEVKLFF	TGTGCCAGCAGCCGGGACAGGGTAGAGGTAAAACTGTTTTTT
-	TRBD1	TRBV6-5	TRBJ1-2	CASRQGATLYGYTF	TGTGCCAGCAGACAGGGGGCCACCCTCTATGGCTACACCTTC
few	-	TRBV30	TRBJ2-1	CAWTQRVGFEQFF	TGTGCCTGGACCCAACGGGTGGGGTTTGAGCAGTTCTTC
-	TRBD1	TRBV7-3	TRBJ1-1	CASSSQGAGTEAFF	TGTGCCAGCAGCTCACAGGGGGCAGGGACTGAAGCTTTCTTT
-	-	TRBV13	TRBJ2-2	CASSPRKTGFTGELFF	TGTGCCAGCAGCCCAAGAAAAACAGGGTTCACCGGGGAGCTGTTTTTT
-	TRBD2	TRBV9	TRBJ2-2	CASSAQRGANTGELFF	TGTGCCAGCAGCGCTCAGCGGGGGGCGAACACCGGGGAGCTGTTTTTT
-	TRBD1	TRBV30	TRBJ2-2	CAWTSLGQPSNTGELFF	TGTGCCTGGACATCGTTGGGACAGCCATCGAACACCGGGGAGCTGTTTTTT
once	TRBD1	TRBV6-5	TRBJ1-3	CASRDRAGNTIYF	TGTGCCAGCAGAGACAGGGCTGGAAACACCATATATTTT
-	-	TRBV5-5	TRBJ2-3	CASSLARSTDTQYF	TGTGCCAGCAGCTTGGCCCGCAGCACAGATACGCAGTATTTT
-	-	TRBV7-6	TRBJ1-3	CASSLANRGVRNTIYF	TGTGCCAGCAGCTTAGCTAATAGGGGGGTGAGAAACACCATATATTTT
-	-	TRBV2	TRBJ1-2	CASTPGRDGYGYTF	TGTGCCAGCACCCCCGGGAGGGACGGGTATGGCTACACCTTC